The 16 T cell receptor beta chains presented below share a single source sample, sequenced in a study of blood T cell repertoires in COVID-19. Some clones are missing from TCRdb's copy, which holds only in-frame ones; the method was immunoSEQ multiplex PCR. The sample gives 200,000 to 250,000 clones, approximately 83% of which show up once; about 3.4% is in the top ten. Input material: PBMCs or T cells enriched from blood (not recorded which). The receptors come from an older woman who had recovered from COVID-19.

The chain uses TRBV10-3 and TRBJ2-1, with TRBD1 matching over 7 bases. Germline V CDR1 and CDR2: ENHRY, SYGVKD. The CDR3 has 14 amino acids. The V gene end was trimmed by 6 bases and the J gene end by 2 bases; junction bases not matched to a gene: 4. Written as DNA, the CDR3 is TGTGCCATCAGCCAGGGGGTTCCCTACAATGAGCAGTTCTTC. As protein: CAISQGVPYNEQFF.

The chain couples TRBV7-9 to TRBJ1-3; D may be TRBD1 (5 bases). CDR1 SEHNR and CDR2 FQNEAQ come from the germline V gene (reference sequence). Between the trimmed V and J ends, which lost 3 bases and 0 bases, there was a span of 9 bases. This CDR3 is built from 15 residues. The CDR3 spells CASSLFQGSGNTIYF. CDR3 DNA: TGTGCCAGCAGCTTGTTCCAGGGCTCTGGAAACACCATATATTTT.

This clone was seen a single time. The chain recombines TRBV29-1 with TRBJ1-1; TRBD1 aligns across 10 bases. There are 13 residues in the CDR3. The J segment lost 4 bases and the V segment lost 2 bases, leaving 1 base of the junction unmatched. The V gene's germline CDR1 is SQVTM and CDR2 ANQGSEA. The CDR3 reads CSVERDRGTEAFF. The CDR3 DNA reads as TGCAGCGTTGAAAGGGACAGGGGCACTGAAGCTTTCTTT.

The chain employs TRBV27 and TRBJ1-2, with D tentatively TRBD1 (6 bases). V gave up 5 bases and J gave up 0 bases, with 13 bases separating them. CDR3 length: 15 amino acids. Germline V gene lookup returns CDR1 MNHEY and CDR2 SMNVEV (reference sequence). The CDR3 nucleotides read TGTGCCAGCAGTCACACAGGGATAGCTAACTATGGCTACACCTTC. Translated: CASSHTGIANYGYTF.

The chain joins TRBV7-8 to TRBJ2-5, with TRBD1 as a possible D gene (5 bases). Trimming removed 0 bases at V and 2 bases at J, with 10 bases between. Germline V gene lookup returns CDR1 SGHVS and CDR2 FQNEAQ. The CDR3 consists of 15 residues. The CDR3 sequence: CASSLAAGRQETQYF. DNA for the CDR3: TGTGCCAGCAGCTTAGCCGCAGGGCGGCAAGAGACCCAGTACTTC.

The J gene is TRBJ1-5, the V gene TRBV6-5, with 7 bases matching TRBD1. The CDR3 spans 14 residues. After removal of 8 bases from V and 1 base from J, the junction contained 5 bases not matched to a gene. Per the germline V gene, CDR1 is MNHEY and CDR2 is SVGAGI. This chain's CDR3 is CASREDRSNQPQHF. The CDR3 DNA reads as TGTGCCAGCCGAGAGGACAGGAGCAATCAGCCCCAGCATTTT.

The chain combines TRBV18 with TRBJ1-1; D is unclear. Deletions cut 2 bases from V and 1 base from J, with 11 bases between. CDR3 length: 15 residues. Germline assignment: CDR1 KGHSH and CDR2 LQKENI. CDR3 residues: CASSPIRVENTEAFF. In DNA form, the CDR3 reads TGTGCCAGCTCACCAATACGCGTTGAGAACACTGAAGCTTTCTTT.

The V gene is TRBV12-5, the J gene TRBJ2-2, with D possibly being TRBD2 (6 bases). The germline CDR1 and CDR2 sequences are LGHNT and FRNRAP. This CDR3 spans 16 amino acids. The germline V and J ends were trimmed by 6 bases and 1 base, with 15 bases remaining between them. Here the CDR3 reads CASGPGLSLNTGELFF. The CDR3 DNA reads TGTGCTAGTGGACCGGGACTGAGTTTGAACACCGGGGAGCTGTTTTTT.

Here the CDR3 reads CASSVQGVDQPQHF. CDR3 in DNA: TGTGCCAGCAGTGTCCAGGGGGTAGATCAGCCCCAGCATTTT. V is TRBV2 and J is TRBJ1-5; 7 bases match TRBD1. CDR3 length: 14 amino acids. V was pared by 4 bases and J by 5 bases, with 5 bases of the junction left unmatched. The germline CDR1 and CDR2 sequences are SNHLY and FYNNEI.

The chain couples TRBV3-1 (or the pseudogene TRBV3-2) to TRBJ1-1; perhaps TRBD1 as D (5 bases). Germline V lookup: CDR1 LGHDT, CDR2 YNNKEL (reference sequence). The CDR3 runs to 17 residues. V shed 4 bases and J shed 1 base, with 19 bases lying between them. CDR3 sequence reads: CASSLTRHRQRNTEAFF. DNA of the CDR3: TGTGCCAGCAGCCTAACCCGACACCGACAGAGGAACACTGAAGCTTTCTTT.

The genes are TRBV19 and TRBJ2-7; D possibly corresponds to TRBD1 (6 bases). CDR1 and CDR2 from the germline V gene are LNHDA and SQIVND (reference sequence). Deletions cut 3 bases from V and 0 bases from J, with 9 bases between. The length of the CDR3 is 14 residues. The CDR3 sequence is CASSIRGASYEQYF. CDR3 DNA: TGTGCCAGTAGTATCAGGGGCGCCTCCTACGAGCAGTACTTC.

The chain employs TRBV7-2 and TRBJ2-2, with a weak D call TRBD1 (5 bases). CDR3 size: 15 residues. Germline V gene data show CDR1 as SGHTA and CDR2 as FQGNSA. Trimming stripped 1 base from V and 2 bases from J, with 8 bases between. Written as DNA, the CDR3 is TGTGCCAGCAGCTTAGAGACAGTTAACACCGGGGAGCTGTTTTTT. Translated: CASSLETVNTGELFF.

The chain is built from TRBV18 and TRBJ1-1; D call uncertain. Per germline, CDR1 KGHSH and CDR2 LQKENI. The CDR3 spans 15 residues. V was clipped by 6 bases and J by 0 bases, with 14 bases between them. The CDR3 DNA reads TGTGCCAGCTCGAGTGGGATCGGGATGAACACTGAAGCTTTCTTT. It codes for CASSSGIGMNTEAFF. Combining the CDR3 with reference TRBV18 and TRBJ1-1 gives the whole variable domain NAGVMQNPRHLVRRRGQEARLRCSPMKGHSHVYWYRQLPEEGLKFMVYLQKENIIDESGMPKERFSAEFPKEGPSILRIQQVVRGDSAAYFCASSSGIGMNTEAFFGQGTRLTVV.

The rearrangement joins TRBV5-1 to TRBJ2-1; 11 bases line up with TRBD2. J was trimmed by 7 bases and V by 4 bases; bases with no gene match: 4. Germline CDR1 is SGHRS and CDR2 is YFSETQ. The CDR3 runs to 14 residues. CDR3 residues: CASSVTSGSNEQFF. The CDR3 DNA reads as TGCGCCAGCAGCGTAACTAGCGGGAGTAATGAGCAGTTCTTC.

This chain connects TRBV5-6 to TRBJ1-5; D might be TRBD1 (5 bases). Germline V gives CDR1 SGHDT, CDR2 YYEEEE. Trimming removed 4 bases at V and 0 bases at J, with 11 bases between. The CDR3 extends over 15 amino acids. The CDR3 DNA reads TGTGCCAGCAGCCTCGGACACCTTAGCAATCAGCCCCAGCATTTT. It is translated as CASSLGHLSNQPQHF.

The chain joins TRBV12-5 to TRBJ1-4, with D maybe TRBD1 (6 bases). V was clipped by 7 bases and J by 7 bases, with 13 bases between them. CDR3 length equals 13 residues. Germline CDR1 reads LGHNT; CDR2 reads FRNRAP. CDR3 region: CASVGRGGEKLFF. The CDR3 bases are TGTGCTAGTGTAGGCAGGGGTGGTGAAAAACTGTTTTTT. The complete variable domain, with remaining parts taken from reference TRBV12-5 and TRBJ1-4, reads DARVTQTPRHKVTEMGQEVTMRCQPILGHNTVFWYRQTMMQGLELLAYFRNRAPLDDSGMPKDRFSAEMPDATLATLKIQPSEPRDSAVYFCASVGRGGEKLFFGSGTQLSVL.